Below, one TCR beta chain is given with its context. Its target is not known. This specimen comes from a study of cytomegalovirus exposure and HLA in healthy donors. Study summary: Assignment to the Caucasian-associated ancestry cluster applied to around 80% of the approximately 400 genotyped donors.

Findings and limits, study-wide: A later analysis linked a missense DCLRE1C variant to TCR beta V- and J-gene trimming.

The CDR3 contains 16 residues. Trimming removed 4 bases at V and 1 base at J, with 15 bases between. Per the germline V gene, CDR1 is SEHNR and CDR2 is FQNEAQ (reference sequence). 60 Vbeta and 13 Jbeta primers were used in PCR. Data came from immunoSEQ multiplex PCR; TCRdb stores just in-frame clones and leaves some out. The sample consists of about 160,000 clones, around 88% of them appearing once. The sequence was collected from a woman aged 25 to 45 in good health and CMV-seronegative. V usage is TRBV7-9 and J usage is TRBJ2-3, with D possibly being TRBD2 (5 bases). Sequenced input: PBMCs. The CDR3 spells CASSSQVGVRTDTQYF. The DNA of the CDR3 is TGTGCCAGCAGCTCACAAGTCGGGGTTCGCACAGATACGCAGTATTTT.